The 13 T cell receptor beta chains below come from one sample, sequenced in a study of OX40 agonist ivuxolimab in advanced cancers. Repertoires were generated with immunoSEQ multiplex PCR, while TCRdb's copy carries only in-frame clones and drops some. Among over 25,000 clones listed, under 80% were seen once. Sequencing was performed on CD4+ or CD8+ T cells sorted from blood, taken in a trial of the OX40 agonist ivuxolimab. The receptors here all came from an adult with an advanced solid tumor such as melanoma, head and neck, liver or kidney cancer.

This chain links TRBV6-5 with TRBJ2-7; TRBD1 is a possible D gene (6 bases). The CDR3 has 15 amino acids. CDR1 and CDR2 from the germline V gene are MNHEY and SVGAGI. V lost 6 bases, J lost 1 base, and 16 bases lay in between. CDR3 residues: CASSFQQGSSYEQYF. The CDR3 DNA follows: TGTGCCAGCAGCTTTCAACAGGGATCTTCCTACGAGCAGTACTTC.

The chain recombines TRBV28 with TRBJ2-1; 7 bases line up with TRBD2. The CDR3 length is 16 residues. Unmatched junction bases numbered 7, after V lost 1 base and J lost 4 bases. Germline V gives CDR1 MDHEN, CDR2 SYDVKM. In DNA, the CDR3 is TGTGCCAGCAGTTTATTGGTCGGCGGGGGATACAATGAGCAGTTCTTC. Protein sequence: CASSLLVGGGYNEQFF.

The V gene is TRBV7-8, the J gene TRBJ1-1; D call uncertain. Trimming shortened V by 2 bases and J by 1 base, and 5 bases separated the two germline ends. Germline V CDR1 and CDR2: SGHVS, FQNEAQ. This CDR3 region has 13 residues. The CDR3 nucleotides are TGTGCCAGCAGCTTATATGGGAACACTGAAGCTTTCTTT. Translation: CASSLYGNTEAFF.

The rearrangement uses TRBV5-1 and TRBJ2-5, with 7 nucleotides matching TRBD2. The germline gives CDR1 SGHRS, CDR2 YFSETQ. This CDR3 is built from 14 residues. V lost 4 bases to trimming and J lost 5 bases; unmatched junction nucleotides: 8. CDR3 DNA sequence: TGCGCCAGCAGCGCCTCTACTAGCGCGGAGACCCAGTACTTC. Protein product: CASSASTSAETQYF.

This chain connects TRBV7-3 to TRBJ1-4, with D possibly TRBD1 on 5 matching bases. This CDR3 is built from 14 residues. Between the trimmed V and J ends, which lost 5 bases and 6 bases, there was a span of 13 bases. CDR1 is SGHTA and CDR2 is FQGTGA in the germline V gene. CDR3 bases: TGTGCCAGCAGCCCCAACGCACAGGATGAAAAACTGTTTTTT. Protein product: CASSPNAQDEKLFF.

The chain employs TRBV7-2 and TRBJ2-7; D is undetermined. The CDR3 contains 12 residues. Trimming shortened V by 4 bases and J by 4 bases, and 8 bases separated the two germline ends. In germline, CDR1 is SGHTA, CDR2 FQGNSA. The CDR3 bases are TGTGCCAGCAGCTACATCCAGTACGAGCAGTACTTC. It is translated as CASSYIQYEQYF.

This sequence joins TRBV4-2 and TRBJ2-3; 7 bases map to TRBD2. Germline assignment: CDR1 LGHNA and CDR2 YNFKEQ. The CDR3 is 14 residues long. Germline trimming cut 0 bases from V and 6 bases from J; bases unmatched to any gene: 3. In DNA form, the CDR3 reads TGTGCCAGCAGCCAAGATCTCGGGGGGGATACGCAGTATTTT. It translates to CASSQDLGGDTQYF.

The chain recombines TRBV19 with TRBJ2-1; 8 bases match TRBD2. This CDR3 is 15 amino acids long. Germline values: CDR1 LNHDA, CDR2 SQIVND (reference sequence). The V gene end was trimmed by 4 bases and the J gene end by 2 bases; junction bases not matched to a gene: 4. The CDR3 DNA is TGTGCCAGTAGTAATAGCGGGAATCCCTACAATGAGCAGTTCTTC. It translates to CASSNSGNPYNEQFF.

The chain is built from TRBV5-6 and TRBJ2-7; either TRBD1 or TRBD2 may supply D (5 bases each). Trimming left V 3 bases short and J 2 bases short, with 9 bases between. The CDR3 loop spans 13 amino acids. Germline CDR1 is SGHDT and CDR2 is YYEEEE. This chain's CDR3 is CASSWGFTYEQYF. CDR3 nucleotide sequence: TGTGCCAGCAGCTGGGGGTTTACCTACGAGCAGTACTTC.

This clone came up a few times. The genes are TRBV15 and TRBJ1-5; the match to TRBD1 covers 10 bases. Germline V CDR1 and CDR2: LNHNV, YYDKDF (reference sequence). The V gene end was trimmed by 6 bases and the J gene end by 0 bases; junction bases not matched to a gene: 5. The CDR3 covers 16 residues. The CDR3 reads CATRTGGPYSNQPQHF. In DNA form, the CDR3 reads TGTGCCACCAGGACAGGGGGCCCTTATAGCAATCAGCCCCAGCATTTT.

J is TRBJ2-7 and V is TRBV5-8, with TRBD2 identical over 8 bases. The trim removed 3 bases at V and 2 bases at J, leaving 1 base unmatched. The germline V gene encodes CDR1 SGHTS and CDR2 YDEGEE. The CDR3 covers 13 residues. CDR3 amino acids: CASSSGLAYEQYF. DNA for the CDR3: TGTGCCAGCAGCTCGGGACTAGCCTACGAGCAGTACTTC.

J is TRBJ2-2 and V is TRBV6-4; D is ambiguous. The length of the CDR3 is 14 residues. V lost 3 bases and J 4 bases, leaving 9 bases between the germline ends. The V gene's germline CDR1 is MRHNA and CDR2 SNTAGT. The CDR3 DNA reads TGTGCCAGCAGTGAGAACAGTGTCACCGGGGAGCTGTTTTTT. It translates to CASSENSVTGELFF.

The gene calls are TRBV10-3 and TRBJ2-2; the D gene is possibly TRBD1 (5 bases). Looked up from germline, CDR1 is ENHRY and CDR2 is SYGVKD. The germline V and J ends were trimmed by 4 bases and 6 bases, with 21 bases remaining between them. This CDR3 region has 17 residues. CDR3 residues: CAISVSRQPERAGELFF. The DNA for the CDR3 is TGTGCCATCAGTGTTTCTCGACAGCCCGAAAGAGCCGGGGAGCTGTTTTTT.